This passage covers 2 T cell receptor beta chains from one sample sequenced in a study of vaccination and CD4 T cells after COVID-19. TCRdb re-called the PCR reads with MiXCR, one entry per CDR3 protein. The data show about 18,000 distinct CDR3 sequences, with 60% to 75% seen just once and about 1.1% held by the top ten. This sample comprised CD4+ T cells from blood, obtained after SARS-CoV-2 vaccination. The receptors derive from a human donor who had recovered from COVID-19.

This clonotype has just a few counts. The CDR3 sequence is CASSSGGWQPQHF. The CDR3 DNA reads as TGTGCCAGCAGCTCAGGGGGCTGGCAGCCCCAGCATTTT. The genes are TRBV7-2 and TRBJ1-5; 8 nucleotides match TRBD1. The length of the CDR3 is 13 residues. The J segment lost 7 bases and the V segment lost 4 bases, leaving 3 bases of the junction unmatched. CDR1 and CDR2 (germline): SGHTA, FQGNSA.

The V gene is TRBV5-4, the J gene TRBJ2-3, with 12 bases aligning to TRBD2. From germline, CDR1 is SGHNT and CDR2 YYREEE (reference sequence). Trimming cost V 3 bases and J 4 bases; bases outside gene matches: 3. CDR3 size: 15 residues. CDR3 bases: TGTGCCAGCAGCTCTAGCGGGAGGGCTTCAGATACGCAGTATTTT. Translating it yields CASSSSGRASDTQYF.